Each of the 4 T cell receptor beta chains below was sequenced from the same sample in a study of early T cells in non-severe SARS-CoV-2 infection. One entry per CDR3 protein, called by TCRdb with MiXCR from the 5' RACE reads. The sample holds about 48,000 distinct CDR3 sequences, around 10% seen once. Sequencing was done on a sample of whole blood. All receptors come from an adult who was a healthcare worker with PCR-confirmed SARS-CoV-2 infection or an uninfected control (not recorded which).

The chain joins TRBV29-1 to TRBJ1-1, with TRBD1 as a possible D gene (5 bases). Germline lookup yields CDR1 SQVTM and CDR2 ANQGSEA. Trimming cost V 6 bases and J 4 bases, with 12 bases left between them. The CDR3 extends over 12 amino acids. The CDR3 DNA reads TGCAGCGTAGCGCAGGGCCCCACTGAAGCTTTCTTT. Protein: CSVAQGPTEAFF.

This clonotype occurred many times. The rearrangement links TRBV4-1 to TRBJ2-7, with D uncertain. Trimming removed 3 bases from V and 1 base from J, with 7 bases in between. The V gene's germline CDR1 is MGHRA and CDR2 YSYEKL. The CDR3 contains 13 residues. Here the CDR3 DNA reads TGCGCCAGCAGCCACCAAAATTCCTACGAGCAGTACTTC. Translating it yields CASSHQNSYEQYF.

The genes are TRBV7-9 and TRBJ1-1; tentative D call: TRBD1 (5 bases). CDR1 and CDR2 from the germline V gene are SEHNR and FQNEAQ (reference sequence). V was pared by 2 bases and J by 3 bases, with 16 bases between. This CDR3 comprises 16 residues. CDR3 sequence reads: CASSLIFGRGDTEAFF. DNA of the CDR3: TGTGCCAGCAGCTTAATTTTTGGGAGGGGAGACACTGAAGCTTTCTTT.

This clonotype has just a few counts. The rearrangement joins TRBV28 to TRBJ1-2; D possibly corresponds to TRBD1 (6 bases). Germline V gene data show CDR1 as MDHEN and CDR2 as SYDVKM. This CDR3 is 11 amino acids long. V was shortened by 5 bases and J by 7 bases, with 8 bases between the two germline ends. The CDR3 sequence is CASSAGVGYTF. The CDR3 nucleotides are TGTGCCAGCAGTGCAGGGGTTGGCTACACCTTC.